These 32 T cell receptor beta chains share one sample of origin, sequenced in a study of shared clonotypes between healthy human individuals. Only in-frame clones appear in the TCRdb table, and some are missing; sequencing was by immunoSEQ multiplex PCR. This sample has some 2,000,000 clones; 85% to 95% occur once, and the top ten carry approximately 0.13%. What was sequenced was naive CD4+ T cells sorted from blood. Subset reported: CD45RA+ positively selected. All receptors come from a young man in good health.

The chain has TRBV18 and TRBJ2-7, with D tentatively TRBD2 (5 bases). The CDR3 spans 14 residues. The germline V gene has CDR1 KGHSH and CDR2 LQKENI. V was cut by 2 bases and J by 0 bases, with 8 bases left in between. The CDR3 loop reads CASSPGGHSYEQYF. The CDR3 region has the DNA TGTGCCAGCTCACCAGGAGGCCACTCCTACGAGCAGTACTTC.

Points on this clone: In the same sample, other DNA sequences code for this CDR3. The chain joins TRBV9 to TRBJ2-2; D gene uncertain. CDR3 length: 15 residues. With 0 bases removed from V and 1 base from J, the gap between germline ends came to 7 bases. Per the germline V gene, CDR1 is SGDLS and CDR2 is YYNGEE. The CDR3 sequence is CASSVGLLNTGELFF. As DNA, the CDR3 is TGTGCCAGCAGCGTAGGTCTGCTGAACACCGGGGAGCTGTTTTTT.

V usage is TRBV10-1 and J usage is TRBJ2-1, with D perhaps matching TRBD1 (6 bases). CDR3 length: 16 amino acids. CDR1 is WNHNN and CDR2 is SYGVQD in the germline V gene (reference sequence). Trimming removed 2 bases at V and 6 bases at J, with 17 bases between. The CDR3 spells CASSETSVVGGNEQFF. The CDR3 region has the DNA TGCGCCAGCAGTGAGACATCGGTCGTAGGGGGCAATGAGCAGTTCTTC.

The CDR3 spells CASSPLPSGRGSSYNEQFF. Written as DNA, the CDR3 is TGTGCCAGCTCACCACTGCCCAGCGGGAGGGGAAGCTCCTACAATGAGCAGTTCTTC. This chain uses TRBV18 with TRBJ2-1; 10 bases are a match to TRBD2. The CDR3 extends over 19 amino acids. The V gene end was trimmed by 1 base and the J gene end by 0 bases; junction bases not matched to a gene: 9. The germline gives CDR1 KGHSH, CDR2 LQKENI.

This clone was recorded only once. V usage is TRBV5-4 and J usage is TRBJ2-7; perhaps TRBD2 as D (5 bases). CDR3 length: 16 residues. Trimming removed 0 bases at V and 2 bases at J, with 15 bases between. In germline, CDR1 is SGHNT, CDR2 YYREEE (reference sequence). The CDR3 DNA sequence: TGTGCCAGCAGCTTGGGGGCCACTAGGACCGCCTACGAGCAGTACTTC. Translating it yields CASSLGATRTAYEQYF.

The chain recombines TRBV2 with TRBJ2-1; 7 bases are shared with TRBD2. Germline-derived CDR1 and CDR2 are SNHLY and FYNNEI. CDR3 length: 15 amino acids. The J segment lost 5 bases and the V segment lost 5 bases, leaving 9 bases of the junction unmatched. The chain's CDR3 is CASSSPGLNDNEQFF. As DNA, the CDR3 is TGTGCCAGCAGTTCCCCGGGACTAAACGACAATGAGCAGTTCTTC. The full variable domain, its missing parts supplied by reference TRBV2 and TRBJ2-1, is EPEVTQTPSHQVTQMGQEVILRCVPISNHLYFYWYRQILGQKVEFLVSFYNNEISEKSEIFDDQFSVERPDGSNFTLKIRSTKLEDSAMYFCASSSPGLNDNEQFFGPGTRLTVL.

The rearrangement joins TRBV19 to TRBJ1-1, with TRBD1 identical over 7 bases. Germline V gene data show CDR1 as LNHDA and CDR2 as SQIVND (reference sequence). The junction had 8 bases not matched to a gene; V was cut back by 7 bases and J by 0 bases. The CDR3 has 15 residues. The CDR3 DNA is TGTGCCAGTACCCGGGACAGAGCGTTGAACACTGAAGCTTTCTTT. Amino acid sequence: CASTRDRALNTEAFF.

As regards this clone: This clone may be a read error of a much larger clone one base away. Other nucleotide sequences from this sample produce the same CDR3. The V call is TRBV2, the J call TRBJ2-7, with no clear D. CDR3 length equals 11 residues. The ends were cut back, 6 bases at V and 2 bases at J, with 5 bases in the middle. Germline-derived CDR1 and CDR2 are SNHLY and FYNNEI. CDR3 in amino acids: CASSRTYEQYF. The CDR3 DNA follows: TGTGCCAGCAGCCGGACCTACGAGCAGTACTTC.

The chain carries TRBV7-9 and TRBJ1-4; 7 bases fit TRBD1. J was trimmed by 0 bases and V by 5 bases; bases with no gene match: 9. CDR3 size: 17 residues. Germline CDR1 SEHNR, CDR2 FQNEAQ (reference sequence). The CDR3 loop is CASSLTGATATNEKLFF. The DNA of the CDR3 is TGTGCCAGCAGCCTAACAGGGGCCACGGCAACTAATGAAAAACTGTTTTTT.

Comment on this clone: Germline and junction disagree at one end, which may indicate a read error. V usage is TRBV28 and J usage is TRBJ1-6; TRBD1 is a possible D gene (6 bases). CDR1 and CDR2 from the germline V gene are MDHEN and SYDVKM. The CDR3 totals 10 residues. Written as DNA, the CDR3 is TGTGCCGGCAGGGGTTCACCCCTCCACTTT. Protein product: CAGRGSPLHF.

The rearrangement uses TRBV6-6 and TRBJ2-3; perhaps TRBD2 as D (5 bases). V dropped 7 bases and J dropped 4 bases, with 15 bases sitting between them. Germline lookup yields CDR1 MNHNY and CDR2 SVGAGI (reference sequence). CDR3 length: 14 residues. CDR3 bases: TGTGCCAGCAAGCTAGCTGGTATCCCAGATACGCAGTATTTT. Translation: CASKLAGIPDTQYF.

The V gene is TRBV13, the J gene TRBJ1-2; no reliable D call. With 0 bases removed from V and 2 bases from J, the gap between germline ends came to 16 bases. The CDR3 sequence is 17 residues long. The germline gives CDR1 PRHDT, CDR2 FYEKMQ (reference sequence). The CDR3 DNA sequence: TGTGCCAGCAGCTTAGGCCAGTCCGGTGGCGGGAACTATGGCTACACCTTC. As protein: CASSLGQSGGGNYGYTF.

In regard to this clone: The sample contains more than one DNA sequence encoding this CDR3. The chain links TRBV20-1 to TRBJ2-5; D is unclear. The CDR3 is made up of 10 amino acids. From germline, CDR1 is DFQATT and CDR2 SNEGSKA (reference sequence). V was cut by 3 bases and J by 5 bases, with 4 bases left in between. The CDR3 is CSASLETQYF. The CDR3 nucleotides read TGCAGTGCTAGCTTGGAGACCCAGTACTTC.

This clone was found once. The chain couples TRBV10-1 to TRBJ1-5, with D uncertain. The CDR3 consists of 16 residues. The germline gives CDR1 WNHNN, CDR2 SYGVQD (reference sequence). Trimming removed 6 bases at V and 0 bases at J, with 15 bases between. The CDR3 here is CASSAPDVNSNQPQHF. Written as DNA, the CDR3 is TGCGCCAGCAGCGCCCCGGACGTAAATAGCAATCAGCCCCAGCATTTT.

The CDR3, as DNA: TGTGCCAGCAGTGGAGGACTAGCGGGCAATGAGCAGTTCTTC. Translating gives CASSGGLAGNEQFF. The chain links TRBV5-4 to TRBJ2-1, with 11 bases identical to TRBD2. The CDR3 totals 14 residues. Looked up from germline, CDR1 is SGHNT and CDR2 is YYREEE (reference sequence). The trim removed 5 bases at V and 6 bases at J, leaving 4 bases unmatched.

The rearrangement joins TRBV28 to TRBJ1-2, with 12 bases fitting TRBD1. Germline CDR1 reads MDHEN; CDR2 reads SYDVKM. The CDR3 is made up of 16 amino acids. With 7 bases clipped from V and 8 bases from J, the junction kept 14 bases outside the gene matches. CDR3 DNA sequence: TGTGCCAGCACCTCGGCAGGGACAGGGGGCCATAGGGGCTACACCTTC. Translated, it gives CASTSAGTGGHRGYTF.

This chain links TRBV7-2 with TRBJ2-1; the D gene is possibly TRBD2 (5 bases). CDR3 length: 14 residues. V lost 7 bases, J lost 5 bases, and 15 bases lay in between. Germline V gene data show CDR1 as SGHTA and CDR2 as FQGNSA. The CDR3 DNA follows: TGTGCCAGCAACTTGAGGGCTATCAACAATGAGCAGTTCTTC. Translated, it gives CASNLRAINNEQFF. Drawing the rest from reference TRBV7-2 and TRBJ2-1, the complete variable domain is GAGVSQSPSNKVTEKGKDVELRCDPISGHTALYWYRQSLGQGLEFLIYFQGNSAPDKSGLPSDRFSAERTGGSVSTLTIQRTQQEDSAVYLCASNLRAINNEQFFGPGTRLTVL.

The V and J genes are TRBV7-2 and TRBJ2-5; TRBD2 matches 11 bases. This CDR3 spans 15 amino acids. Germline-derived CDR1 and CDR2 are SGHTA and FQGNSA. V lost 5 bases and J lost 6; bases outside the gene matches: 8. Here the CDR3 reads CASSLSGGAGKTQYF. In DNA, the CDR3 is TGTGCCAGCAGCCTTAGCGGGGGGGCCGGAAAGACCCAGTACTTC. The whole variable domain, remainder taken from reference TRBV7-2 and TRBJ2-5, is GAGVSQSPSNKVTEKGKDVELRCDPISGHTALYWYRQSLGQGLEFLIYFQGNSAPDKSGLPSDRFSAERTGGSVSTLTIQRTQQEDSAVYLCASSLSGGAGKTQYFGPGTRLLVL.

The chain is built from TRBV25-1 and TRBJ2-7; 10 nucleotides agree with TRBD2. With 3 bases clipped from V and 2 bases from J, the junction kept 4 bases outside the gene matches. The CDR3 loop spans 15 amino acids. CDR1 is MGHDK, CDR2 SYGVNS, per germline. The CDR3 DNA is TGTGCCAGCAGTGATCCCAGCGGGGGGGCCTACGAGCAGTACTTC. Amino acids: CASSDPSGGAYEQYF.

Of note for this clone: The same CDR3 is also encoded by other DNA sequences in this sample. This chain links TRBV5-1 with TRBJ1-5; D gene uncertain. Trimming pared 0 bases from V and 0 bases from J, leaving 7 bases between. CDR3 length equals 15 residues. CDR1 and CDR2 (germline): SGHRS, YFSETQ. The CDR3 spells CASSLGENSNQPQHF. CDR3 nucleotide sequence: TGCGCCAGCAGCTTGGGGGAAAATAGCAATCAGCCCCAGCATTTT.

Written as DNA, the CDR3 is TGTGCCACCCGCAGGAGTACCTCGAACTATGGCTACACCTTC. Protein product: CATRRSTSNYGYTF. V is TRBV6-5 and J is TRBJ1-2; no definite D call. The CDR3 consists of 14 residues. Per germline, CDR1 MNHEY and CDR2 SVGAGI. Trimming left V 10 bases short and J 2 bases short, with 17 bases between.

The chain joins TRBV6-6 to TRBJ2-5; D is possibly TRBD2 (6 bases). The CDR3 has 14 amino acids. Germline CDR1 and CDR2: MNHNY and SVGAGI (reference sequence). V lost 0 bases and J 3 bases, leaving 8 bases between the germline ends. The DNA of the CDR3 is TGTGCCAGCAGTTACTCGGAGGGAGAAGAGACCCAGTACTTC. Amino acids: CASSYSEGEETQYF.

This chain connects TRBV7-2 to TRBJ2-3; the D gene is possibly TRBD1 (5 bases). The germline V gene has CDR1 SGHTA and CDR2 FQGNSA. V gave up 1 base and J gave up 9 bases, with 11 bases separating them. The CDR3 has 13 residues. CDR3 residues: CASSLGSGLTQYF. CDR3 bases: TGTGCCAGCAGCTTAGGTTCAGGGTTGACGCAGTATTTT.

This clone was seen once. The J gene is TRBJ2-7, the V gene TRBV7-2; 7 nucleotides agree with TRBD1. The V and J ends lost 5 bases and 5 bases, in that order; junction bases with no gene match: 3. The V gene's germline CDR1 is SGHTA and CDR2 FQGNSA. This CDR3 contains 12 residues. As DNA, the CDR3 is TGTGCCAGCAGCCCAGGGGGAAACGAGCAGTACTTC. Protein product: CASSPGGNEQYF. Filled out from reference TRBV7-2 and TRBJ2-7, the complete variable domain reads GAGVSQSPSNKVTEKGKDVELRCDPISGHTALYWYRQSLGQGLEFLIYFQGNSAPDKSGLPSDRFSAERTGGSVSTLTIQRTQQEDSAVYLCASSPGGNEQYFGPGTRLTVT.

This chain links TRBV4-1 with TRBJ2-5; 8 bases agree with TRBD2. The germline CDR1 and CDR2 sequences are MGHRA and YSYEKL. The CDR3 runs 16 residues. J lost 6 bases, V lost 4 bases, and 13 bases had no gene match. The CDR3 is CASSPAGSGSAKTQYF. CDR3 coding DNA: TGCGCCAGCAGCCCCGCGGGGAGCGGGAGTGCAAAGACCCAGTACTTC.

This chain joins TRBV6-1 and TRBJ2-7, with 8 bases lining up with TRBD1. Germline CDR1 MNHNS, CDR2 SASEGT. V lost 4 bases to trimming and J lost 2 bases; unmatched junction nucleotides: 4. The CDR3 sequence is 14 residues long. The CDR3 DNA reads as TGTGCCAGCAGTGGGACAGGGTCCACCTACGAGCAGTACTTC. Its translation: CASSGTGSTYEQYF.

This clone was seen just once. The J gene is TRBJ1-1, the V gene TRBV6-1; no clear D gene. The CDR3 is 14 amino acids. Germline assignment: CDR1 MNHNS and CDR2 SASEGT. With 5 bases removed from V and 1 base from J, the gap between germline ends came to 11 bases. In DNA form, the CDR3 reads TGTGCCAGCAGTTTCGCCGGGAGGAACACTGAAGCTTTCTTT. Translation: CASSFAGRNTEAFF.

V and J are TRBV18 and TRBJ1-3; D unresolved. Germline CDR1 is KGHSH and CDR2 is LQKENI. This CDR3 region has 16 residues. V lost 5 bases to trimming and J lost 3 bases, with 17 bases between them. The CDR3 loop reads CASSNSSPVFGNTIYF. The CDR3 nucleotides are TGTGCCAGCTCAAACAGTTCACCGGTATTTGGAAACACCATATATTTT.

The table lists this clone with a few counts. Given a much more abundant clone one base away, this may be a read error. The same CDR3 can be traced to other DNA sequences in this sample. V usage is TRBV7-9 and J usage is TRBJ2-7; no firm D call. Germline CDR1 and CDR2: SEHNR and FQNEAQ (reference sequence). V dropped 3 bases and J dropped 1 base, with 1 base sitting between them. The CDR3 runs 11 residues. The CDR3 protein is CASSFSYEQYF. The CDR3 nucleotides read TGTGCCAGCAGCTTTTCCTACGAGCAGTACTTC.

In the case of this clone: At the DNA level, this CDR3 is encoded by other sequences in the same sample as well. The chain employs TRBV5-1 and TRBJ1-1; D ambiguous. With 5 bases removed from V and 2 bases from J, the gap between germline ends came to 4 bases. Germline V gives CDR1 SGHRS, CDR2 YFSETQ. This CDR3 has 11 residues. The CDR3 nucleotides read TGCGCCAGCAGAAGCAACACTGAAGCTTTCTTT. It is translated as CASRSNTEAFF.

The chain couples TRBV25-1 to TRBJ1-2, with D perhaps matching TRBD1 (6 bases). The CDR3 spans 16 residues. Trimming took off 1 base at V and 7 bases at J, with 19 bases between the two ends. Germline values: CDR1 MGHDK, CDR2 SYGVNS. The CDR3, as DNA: TGTGCCAGCAGTGAATCGGGTGGTGTACAGGGTAGTGGCTACACCTTC. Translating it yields CASSESGGVQGSGYTF.

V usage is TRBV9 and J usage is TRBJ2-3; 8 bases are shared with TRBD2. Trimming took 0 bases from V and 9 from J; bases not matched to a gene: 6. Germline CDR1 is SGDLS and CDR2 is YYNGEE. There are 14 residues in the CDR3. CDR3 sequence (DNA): TGTGCCAGCAGCGTAGCGGGAGGGCAGGGAACGCAGTATTTT. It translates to CASSVAGGQGTQYF.